Listed here is a single TCR beta chain. Only in-frame clones appear in the TCRdb table, and some are missing; sequencing was by immunoSEQ multiplex PCR. The table records about 130,000 clones, over 75% of them present only once. This entry belongs to a study of OX40 agonist ivuxolimab in advanced cancers. Study overall: Patients in the trial were receiving intravenous ivuxolimab every 2 weeks, at doses of 0.01 to 10 mg/kg. Partial responses, seen in three patients, involved one hepatocellular carcinoma and two cutaneous melanomas.

The investigators sampled blood at baseline, at cycle 4 day 1, and at cycle 7 day 1. The ends lost 5 bases at V and 3 bases at J; junction bases unmatched: 8. Germline V gene lookup returns CDR1 SEHNR and CDR2 FQNEAQ (reference sequence). The CDR3 has 16 amino acids. V gene TRBV7-9 combines with J gene TRBJ2-1; 9 bases match TRBD2. The origin of this receptor is an adult with an advanced solid tumor such as melanoma, head and neck, liver or kidney cancer. The material was CD4+ or CD8+ T cells sorted from blood, obtained in a trial of the OX40 agonist ivuxolimab. The CDR3 nucleotides read TGTGCCAGCAGCCCCAGCTCGACTAGCGGCTACAATGAGCAGTTCTTC. Translated, it gives CASSPSSTSGYNEQFF.